This T cell receptor beta chain was recorded in a study of T-cell memory formation after mild COVID-19 (dated by TCRdb to about 2021). Study-level background: TCR sequence clusters from the two donors were found to be largely donor specific. T-cell clones expanding and contracting after mild COVID-19 in a couple of donors were tracked by longitudinal TCRalpha and TCRbeta repertoire sequencing. Two young, previously healthy adult volunteers made up the cohort, one male and one female.

PBMCs were isolated by Ficoll-Paque density gradient centrifugation. Sequencing instrument: Illumina NovaSeq 6000. cDNA libraries for TCRalpha and TCRbeta were prepared by 5'RACE using constant-segment primers, with sample barcodes and unique molecular identifiers added. RNA was extracted from every sample with Trizol reagent. Libraries were amplified in two PCR steps, with a second sample barcode and Illumina TruSeq adapters added in the second step. The libraries were sequenced on an Illumina NovaSeq using 2 x 150 bp paired-end reads. In the paper's pipeline: Reads were demultiplexed and collapsed into UMI-guided consensus sequences with migec v1.2.7. Using mixcr v2.1.11, UMI consensuses were aligned to TRA and TRB V and J templates and then assembled into clonotypes. Clonotypes were classified as expanded or contracted when called significant by both edgeR and NoisET, with noise models trained on biological replicates. For edgeR calls, the thresholds were a false discovery rate-adjusted p below 0.01 and a log2 fold-change of 1. As an exploratory analysis of dynamics, max-normalized trajectories of the 1000 most abundant clonotypes were examined with PCA combined with hierarchical clustering. The CD4 or CD8 phenotype of responding clones was assigned using the separately sequenced CD4+ and CD8+ repertoires. In-frame beta chains were kept once TCRdb had trimmed the public reads at Q25 with fastp and called clones with MiXCR. Each entry merges the rows of one CDR3 protein and shows their most common DNA and genes. Here the V and J calls rest on TCRdb's processing, not on the authors' analysis. Here the sample has fewer than 250,000 distinct CDR3 sequences; around 26% occur a single time. The ten largest clonotypes hold roughly an eighth of the sample.

Overall study outcomes, separate from this receptor: Clones that contracted from day 15 to 85 showed balanced CD4/CD8 phenotypes, whereas a second wave of clones that expanded from day 15 to 37 leaned towards CD4+. Some responding clones were found in pre-infection memory, which suggests that pre-existing cross-reactive memory T cells took part in the SARS-CoV-2 response. Only a couple of mild cases were covered in the study, and larger cohorts including severe cases with pre-infection samples were considered necessary. The second-wave clones that peaked on day 37 were not confirmed to be SARS-CoV-2 specific. Contracting CD4+ clones were found mainly in CM and EM memory subsets, while CD8+ clones were enriched in EMRA.

A few counts support this clonotype. Its antigen target is currently unknown. No much larger clonotype is one base removed from it; base qualities were not supplied. Looking up the germline V gene (reference sequence) yields CDR1 LNHDA and CDR2 SQIVND. The cysteine opens and the phenylalanine closes a CDR3 of 14 amino acids. Left in the record is the CDR3 DNA by itself, 42 bases read in frame from the first base. V is trimmed back by 7 bases and J by 6 bases, and the junction contains 7 bases that no gene match accounts for. The receptor's source is an adult woman who had mild COVID-19 (a few samples of this study predate the infection). The sample titles of this study are shuffled in the database, so cell type and time point are left out; the donor was told from shared clones. The sample taken for sequencing was PBMCs or a T cell subset sorted from them (not recorded which). The chain is encoded by TRBV19 joined to TRBJ1-1, and TRBD1 aligns with 11 junction nucleotides. The nucleotide sequence is given as TGTGCCAGTACCGTGGACAGGGGGCTACCTGAAGCTTTCTTT. The resulting protein is CASTVDRGLPEAFF. The full variable domain, with segments outside the CDR3 supplied by the reference TRBV19 and TRBJ1-1 proteins, appears as DGGITQSPKYLFRKEGQNVTLSCEQNLNHDAMYWYRQDPGQGLRLIYYSQIVNDFQKGDIAEGYSVSREKKESFPLTVTSAQKNPTAFYLCASTVDRGLPEAFFGQGTRLTVV.